The clone carrying this TCR beta chain occurred a few times. Antigen unknown. Together with a sample-barcoded 5' primer, a J-beta primer mix was included in a second PCR lasting about 6 to 11 cycles. TCRdb recomputed calls from the 5' RACE reads with MiXCR, one row per CDR3 protein. The data contain more than 650,000 distinct CDR3 sequences, about 53% of them singletons. Researchers isolated at least 6 million PBMCs per sample. The entry originates in a study of blood T cells in healthy people across ages. Study findings and constraints: More naive CD4+ cells and higher diversity marked long-lived donors relative to aged donors. As age increased, TCR beta diversity per million T cells fell in a roughly linear fashion.

This sequence was found in an elderly man in good health. The source material was blood.

The CDR3 sequence is CATSSWTGELFF. CDR3 bases: TGTGCCACCAGCTCTTGGACCGGGGAGCTGTTTTTT. This chain connects TRBV24-1 to TRBJ2-2; D not certain. V lost 7 bases and J lost 5, with 7 bases in between. Germline lookup yields CDR1 KGHDR and CDR2 SFDVKD. The CDR3 totals 12 residues.